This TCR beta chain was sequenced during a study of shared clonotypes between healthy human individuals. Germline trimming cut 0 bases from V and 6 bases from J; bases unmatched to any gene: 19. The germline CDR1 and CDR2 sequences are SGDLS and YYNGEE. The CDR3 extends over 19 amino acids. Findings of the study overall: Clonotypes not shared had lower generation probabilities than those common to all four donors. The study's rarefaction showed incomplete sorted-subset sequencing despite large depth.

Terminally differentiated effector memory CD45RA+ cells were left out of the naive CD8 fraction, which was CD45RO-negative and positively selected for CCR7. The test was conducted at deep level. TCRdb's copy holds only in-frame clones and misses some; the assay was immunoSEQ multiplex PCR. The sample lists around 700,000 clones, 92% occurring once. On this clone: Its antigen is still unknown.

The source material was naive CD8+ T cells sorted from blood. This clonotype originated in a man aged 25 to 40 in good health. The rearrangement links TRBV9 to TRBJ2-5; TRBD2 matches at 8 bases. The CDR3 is CASSVEATIRESGSKTQYF. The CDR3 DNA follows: TGTGCCAGCAGCGTAGAGGCGACGATCCGAGAGAGCGGGAGTAAGACCCAGTACTTC.